One sample yielded the 14 T cell receptor beta chains listed below, sequenced in a study of OX40 agonist ivuxolimab in advanced cancers. Here immunoSEQ multiplex PCR was the method, and the copy in TCRdb shows in-frame clones only, minus some. Of tens of thousands of clones listed, over 75% are singletons. The sample consisted of CD4+ or CD8+ T cells sorted from blood, taken in a trial of the OX40 agonist ivuxolimab. These receptors all come from an adult with an advanced solid tumor such as melanoma, head and neck, liver or kidney cancer.

The genes are TRBV5-1 and TRBJ2-2, with TRBD1 matching 8 bases. From germline, CDR1 is SGHRS and CDR2 YFSETQ. J gave up 7 bases and V 0 bases, and 5 bases lay outside the gene matches. The CDR3 covers 15 residues. The CDR3 here is CASSLGAGGNGELFF. CDR3 nucleotides: TGCGCCAGCAGCTTGGGAGCAGGGGGCAACGGGGAGCTGTTTTTT.

The rearrangement joins TRBV9 to TRBJ2-1, with D perhaps TRBD2 (6 bases). The length of the CDR3 is 14 residues. The V and J ends lost 3 bases and 5 bases respectively, with 12 bases between them. CDR1 and CDR2 (germline): SGDLS, YYNGEE. The CDR3 DNA reads as TGTGCCAGCAGCGGCCACCCTAGCGACAATGAGCAGTTCTTC. The encoded protein is CASSGHPSDNEQFF.

The chain employs TRBV5-4 and TRBJ2-7; either TRBD1 or TRBD2 may supply D (6 bases each). In germline, CDR1 is SGHNT, CDR2 YYREEE (reference sequence). CDR3 length: 13 residues. V gave up 3 bases and J gave up 6 bases, with 13 bases separating them. The CDR3 sequence: CASSWGATSEQYF. DNA for the CDR3: TGTGCCAGCAGCTGGGGGGCTACCTCCGAGCAGTACTTC. The full variable domain, in which reference TRBV5-4 and TRBJ2-7 provide the parts outside the CDR3, is ETGVTQSPTHLIKTRGQQVTLRCSSQSGHNTVSWYQQALGQGPQFIFQYYREEENGRGNFPPRFSGLQFPNYSSELNVNALELDDSALYLCASSWGATSEQYFGPGTRLTVT.

The V call is TRBV7-2, the J call TRBJ1-5; no clear D. CDR1 and CDR2 (germline): SGHTA, FQGNSA. V lost 5 bases and J 0 bases, leaving 14 bases between the germline ends. This CDR3 contains 16 residues. The CDR3, as DNA: TGTGCCAGCAGCCTCAGAGGGTTGGTTAGCAATCAGCCCCAGCATTTT. Its protein product is CASSLRGLVSNQPQHF. Based on the CDR3 plus reference TRBV7-2 and TRBJ1-5, the full variable domain is GAGVSQSPSNKVTEKGKDVELRCDPISGHTALYWYRQSLGQGLEFLIYFQGNSAPDKSGLPSDRFSAERTGGSVSTLTIQRTQQEDSAVYLCASSLRGLVSNQPQHFGDGTRLSIL.

The chain combines TRBV11-2 with TRBJ2-1, with 7 positions matching TRBD2. The germline CDR1 and CDR2 sequences are SGHAT and FQNNGV. The CDR3 is 14 residues long. V shed 5 bases and J 8 bases; nucleotides not matched to a gene: 9. The CDR3 nucleotides are TGTGCCAGCAGCCGGGGGACTACACCCGATGAGCAGTTCTTC. The encoded protein is CASSRGTTPDEQFF.

The rearrangement uses TRBV5-1 and TRBJ1-6, with a possible D match to TRBD1 (5 bases). Germline CDR1 and CDR2: SGHRS and YFSETQ. This CDR3 has 17 residues. Deletions cut 3 bases from V and 4 bases from J, with 17 bases between. The CDR3 bases are TGCGCCAGCAGCTCTCCCCGGGGAGGGGATTATAATTCACCCCTCCACTTT. Residues: CASSSPRGGDYNSPLHF.

V usage is TRBV30 and J usage is TRBJ2-6; D not resolved. Germline CDR1 reads GTSNPN; CDR2 reads SVGIG (reference sequence). Trimming took 3 bases from V and 2 from J, leaving 14 bases between them. The CDR3 covers 16 residues. CDR3 coding DNA: TGTGCCTGGAGAATAGGGCCCCACACTGGGGCCAACGTCCTGACTTTC. Translating it yields CAWRIGPHTGANVLTF.

Comment on this clone: Other DNA sequences in the sample encode the same CDR3. The chain couples TRBV6-5 to TRBJ2-7; D ambiguous. This CDR3 has 12 amino acids. V shed 0 bases and J shed 6 bases, with 6 bases lying between them. Germline CDR1 reads MNHEY; CDR2 reads SVGAGI. This CDR3 is CASSYSSAEQYF. The CDR3 DNA reads as TGTGCCAGCAGTTACTCGTCCGCCGAGCAGTACTTC.

V is TRBV27 and J is TRBJ1-2, with D tentatively TRBD1 (5 bases). Trimming removed 6 bases from V and 4 bases from J, with 12 bases in between. The CDR3 is 13 amino acids. CDR1 and CDR2 from the germline V gene are MNHEY and SMNVEV (reference sequence). The CDR3, as DNA: TGTGCCAGCAGCCCGGGACGGAGCTATGGCTACACCTTC. It specifies CASSPGRSYGYTF.

The V call is TRBV27, the J call TRBJ2-1; the D is unclear. With 5 bases removed from V and 0 bases from J, the gap between germline ends came to 20 bases. The CDR3 is 18 residues long. CDR1 and CDR2 from the germline V gene are MNHEY and SMNVEV (reference sequence). DNA of the CDR3: TGTGCCAGCAGTGACCTACCTCCGGTGAGCAGCTCCTACAATGAGCAGTTCTTC. This translates into CASSDLPPVSSSYNEQFF.

Here the CDR3 DNA reads TGTGCCAGCAGCCCAGATTTAGCGGGAGGCTACGAGCAGTACTTC. Amino acids: CASSPDLAGGYEQYF. The chain employs TRBV5-6 and TRBJ2-5; 10 nucleotides match TRBD2. The DNA end is more similar to TRBJ2-7, so the J call may be wrong. This CDR3 contains 15 residues. Germline lookup yields CDR1 SGHDT and CDR2 YYEEEE.

The chain links TRBV19 to TRBJ1-3; no firm D call. V lost 3 bases, J lost 0 bases, and 6 bases lay in between. Germline CDR1 is LNHDA and CDR2 is SQIVND (reference sequence). There are 14 residues in the CDR3. The CDR3 bases are TGTGCCAGTAGTATGAGGGACTCTGGAAACACCATATATTTT. Protein: CASSMRDSGNTIYF.

The V and J genes are TRBV18 and TRBJ2-5; possibly TRBD1 for D (5 bases). The J call may not be correct, given that the DNA end is closer to TRBJ2-7. Germline loops: CDR1 KGHSH, CDR2 LQKENI. The CDR3 has 13 amino acids. CDR3 loop: CASSKVQGDEQYF. The CDR3 nucleotides read TGTGCCAGCTCAAAAGTCCAGGGTGACGAGCAGTACTTC.

The V gene is TRBV30, the J gene TRBJ1-2; 9 bases align to TRBD1. Losses at the gene ends were 3 bases for V and 7 bases for J; bases not matched to a gene: 9. Germline CDR1 is GTSNPN and CDR2 is SVGIG (reference sequence). This CDR3 spans 14 amino acids. The CDR3 loop is CAWRPLDRGIGYTF. CDR3 nucleotide sequence: TGTGCCTGGAGGCCCTTGGACAGGGGAATTGGCTACACCTTC.